Listed below are T cell receptor beta chains from one sample, sequenced in a study of CD8 T cells in Susac syndrome. TCRdb independently ran MiXCR on the immunoSEQ multiplex PCR reads; one entry per CDR3 protein. The sample lists under 550,000 distinct CDR3 sequences, roughly 85% occurring once. The specimen sequenced was CD8+ T cells from PBMCs. The receptors originated from a human donor with multiple sclerosis. Both conserved end residues are part of each CDR3. D genes are given only for firm matches. Size is omitted from some rows. Given values are once, few, many or a class for expanded clones.

V gene	D gene	J gene	clone size	CDR3 DNA	CDR3 protein
TRBV27	TRBD2	TRBJ2-1	-	TGTGCCAGCAGTAAAACGGGGGGGGGCACGTACAATGAGCAGTTCTTC	CASSKTGGGTYNEQFF
TRBV30	-	TRBJ1-3	-	TGTGCCTGGAGTGGCGGAAGGGGCGCGGGAAACACCATATATTTT	CAWSGGRGAGNTIYF
TRBV29-1	TRBD2	TRBJ2-7	-	TGCAGCGTCGGGGGGACCTACGAGCAGTACTTC	CSVGGTYEQYF
TRBV27	TRBD1	TRBJ1-1	-	TGTGCCAGCAGTCCGGGGACAGGGGAGAGGACCACTGAAGCTTTCTTT	CASSPGTGERTTEAFF
TRBV19	-	TRBJ2-5	once	TGTGCCAGTAGTACCCATCAGGGTTATTGGGAGACCCAGTACTTC	CASSTHQGYWETQYF
TRBV7-2	TRBD1	TRBJ1-5	-	TGTGCCAGCAGCCGGACAGGGGGTGACAATCAGCCCCAGCATTTT	CASSRTGGDNQPQHF
TRBV27	TRBD1	TRBJ2-7	-	TGTGCCAGCAGTTTACTCGGGACAGGGAGGAACGAGCAGTACTTC	CASSLLGTGRNEQYF
TRBV6-1	-	TRBJ2-1	-	TGTGCCAGCGCCCCCCGTGGACAGTTGTTCCACAATGAGCAGTTCTTC	CASAPRGQLFHNEQFF
TRBV28	-	TRBJ2-5	-	TGTGCCAGCAGTTCCTCCGGGACGCAGGGAGAGACCCAGTACTTC	CASSSSGTQGETQYF
TRBV9	TRBD1	TRBJ1-1	-	TGTGCCAGCAGCGACTTAACAGGGGGCACTGAAGCTTTCTTT	CASSDLTGGTEAFF
TRBV18	-	TRBJ2-7	-	TGTGCCAGTCCTAGAAAGCAGTACTTC	CASPRKQYF
TRBV7-9	-	TRBJ1-2	-	TGTGCCAGCAGCTTAGAGCTGGGGGTCGGCGGCTACACCTTC	CASSLELGVGGYTF
TRBV7-9	TRBD2	TRBJ2-2	-	TGTGCCAGCAGCTTGCGGGCGGGAGGGCCGGAAGCCGGGGAGCTGTTTTTT	CASSLRAGGPEAGELFF
TRBV5-1	TRBD1	TRBJ2-1	-	TGCGCCAGCAGCTTGGACAGGGGAAAGATCCATGAGCAGTTCTTC	CASSLDRGKIHEQFF
TRBV10-3	-	TRBJ1-1	-	TGTGCCATCAGACAGGGAAACACTGAAGCTTTCTTT	CAIRQGNTEAFF
TRBV27	-	TRBJ2-1	few	TGTGCCAGCAGTTTATCAGGGGGATTCTACAATGAGCAGTTCTTC	CASSLSGGFYNEQFF
TRBV24-1	TRBD2	TRBJ2-1	-	TGTGCCACCAGTGACGCTAGCGGGATGGACAATGAGCAGTTCTTC	CATSDASGMDNEQFF
TRBV4-1	-	TRBJ2-7	-	TGCGCCAGCGCCGGGGATTGGAACGAGCAGTACTTC	CASAGDWNEQYF
TRBV18	-	TRBJ2-2	few	TGTGCCAGCTCAGTGGGGTCCGCGAACACCGGGGAGCTGTTTTTT	CASSVGSANTGELFF
TRBV21-1	-	TRBJ2-7	-	TGTGCCAGCAGCAAATTTGATCGGAGATTTAGGACCTACGAGCAGTACTTC	CASSKFDRRFRTYEQYF
TRBV5-1	-	TRBJ1-1	-	TGCGCCAGCAGCTTGGCCCGTTCCTCCCTGGGGGCTTTCTTT	CASSLARSSLGAFF
TRBV27	TRBD1	TRBJ2-7	-	TGTGCCAGCAGTTTACTTCGGGACAGGGGCCACGAGCAGTACTTC	CASSLLRDRGHEQYF
TRBV5-1	TRBD2	TRBJ2-3	-	TGCGCCAGCAGCTTGGGACTAGCGGGACCCTCACTGGCGGCAGATACGCAGTATTTT	CASSLGLAGPSLAADTQYF
TRBV12-3/TRBV12-4	-	TRBJ2-1	once	TGTGCCAGCAGCCCAGTTAGGGGAGATGAGCAGTTCTTC	CASSPVRGDEQFF
TRBV7-9	TRBD1	TRBJ1-1	-	TGTGCCAGCAGCTTAGGGACCCCTTTTACAGGGGGCAGGACTGAAGCTTTCTTT	CASSLGTPFTGGRTEAFF
TRBV30	-	TRBJ2-3	-	TGTGCCTGGAGTCGGGGAACAGATACGCAGTATTTT	CAWSRGTDTQYF
TRBV5-1	TRBD1	TRBJ2-7	-	TGCGCCAGCAGCTTGTCCGGGACAGAGTACGAGCAGTACTTC	CASSLSGTEYEQYF
TRBV29-1	TRBD2	TRBJ2-7	-	TGCAGCGTTGTTTTTTGGGTTACAGCGGGAGAGTACGAGCAGTACTTC	CSVVFWVTAGEYEQYF
TRBV27	-	TRBJ2-3	-	TGTGCCAGCAGTTCGTGGGGCAGGGTCAAAGATACGCAGTATTTT	CASSSWGRVKDTQYF
TRBV27	TRBD1	TRBJ2-1	-	TGTGCCAGCAGCACAGGGGGGCCCTACAATGAGCAGTTCTTC	CASSTGGPYNEQFF
TRBV6-5	TRBD1	TRBJ1-1	-	TGTGCCAGCAGTTACTTTTTCCGACAGGGGGCCACTGAAGCTTTCTTT	CASSYFFRQGATEAFF
TRBV28	-	TRBJ1-2	-	TGTGCCAGCAGTTTTGGGCTGGGCGTGCGTGGCTACACCTTC	CASSFGLGVRGYTF
TRBV4-1	-	TRBJ1-2	-	TGCGCCAGCAGCCAATCCCGGGGGGTCTATGGCTACACCTTC	CASSQSRGVYGYTF
TRBV14	-	TRBJ2-2	-	TGTGCCAGCAGCCTGGCGGGACCTCTTGCCGGGGAGCTGTTTTTT	CASSLAGPLAGELFF
TRBV2	-	TRBJ1-1	-	TGTGCCAGCGATGGAGGGGTCGGGGGCACTGAAGCTTTCTTT	CASDGGVGGTEAFF